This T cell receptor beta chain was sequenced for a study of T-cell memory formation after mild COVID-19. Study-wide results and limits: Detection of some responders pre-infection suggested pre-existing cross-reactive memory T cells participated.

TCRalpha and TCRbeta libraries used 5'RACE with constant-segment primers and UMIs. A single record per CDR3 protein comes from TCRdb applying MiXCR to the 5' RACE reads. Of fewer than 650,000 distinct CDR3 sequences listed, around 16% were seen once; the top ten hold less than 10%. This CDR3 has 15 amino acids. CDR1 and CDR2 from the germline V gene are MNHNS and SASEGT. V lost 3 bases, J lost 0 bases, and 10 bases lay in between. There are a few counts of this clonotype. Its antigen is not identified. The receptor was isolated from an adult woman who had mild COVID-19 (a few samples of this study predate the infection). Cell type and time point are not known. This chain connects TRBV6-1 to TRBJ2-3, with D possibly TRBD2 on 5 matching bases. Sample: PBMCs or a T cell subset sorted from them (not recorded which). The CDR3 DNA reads TGTGCCAGCAGTGATTCCGGGGTTAGCACAGATACGCAGTATTTT. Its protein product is CASSDSGVSTDTQYF.